Listed below are T cell receptor beta chains from one sample, sequenced in a study of blood T cell repertoires in COVID-19. Sequenced by immunoSEQ multiplex PCR; TCRdb stores in-frame clones only, minus some. The profile covers some 300,000 clones, with approximately 90% appearing a single time and approximately 6.6% taken by the ten largest. Sequencing used peripheral blood. The receptor source for this set is a woman in her 30s who had recovered from COVID-19. Each CDR3 is given with its conserved first and last residue. The order of the fields is J gene, D gene, V gene, clone size, CDR3 length, CDR3 DNA, CDR3 protein. D genes are given only for firm matches. Not every row has a clone size; where given, it reads once, few, many or a size class.

J: TRBJ2-3
D: NA
V: TRBV24-1
size: NA
length: 13
DNA: TGTGCCACCAGTGACCCCGCAGGGGTGACGCAGTATTTT
CDR3: CATSDPAGVTQYF

J: TRBJ2-2
D: TRBD2
V: TRBV24-1
size: NA
length: 18
DNA: TGTGCCACCAGTGATGGGGGGACTAGTAAGGGAAGGACCGGGGAGCTGTTTTTT
CDR3: CATSDGGTSKGRTGELFF

J: TRBJ2-4
D: TRBD1
V: TRBV18
size: NA
length: 13
DNA: TGTGCCAGCTCAGGACAGGAAAAAAACATTCAGTACTTC
CDR3: CASSGQEKNIQYF

J: TRBJ1-1
D: TRBD1
V: TRBV27
size: NA
length: 15
DNA: TGTGCCAGCAGTTCCTCAGGGGGGACGAACACTGAAGCTTTCTTT
CDR3: CASSSSGGTNTEAFF

J: TRBJ2-3
D: TRBD1
V: TRBV19
size: NA
length: 14
DNA: TGTGCCAGTAGTTATACAGGGGGGACAGATACGCAGTATTTT
CDR3: CASSYTGGTDTQYF

J: TRBJ1-2
D: NA
V: TRBV6-2/TRBV6-3
size: NA
length: 12
DNA: TGTGCCAGCAGTCACCAGGGGAGAGGCTACACCTTC
CDR3: CASSHQGRGYTF

J: TRBJ1-1
D: NA
V: TRBV28
size: NA
length: 15
DNA: TGTGCCAGCAGTTCATACGACAGTCCGGGCACTGAAGCTTTCTTT
CDR3: CASSSYDSPGTEAFF

J: TRBJ2-7
D: NA
V: TRBV18
size: NA
length: 15
DNA: TGTGCCAGCTCACCCCCGGACAAGAGCTCCTACGAGCAGTACTTC
CDR3: CASSPPDKSSYEQYF

J: TRBJ1-6
D: TRBD1
V: TRBV2
size: NA
length: 16
DNA: TGTGCCAGCAGTCGAACGACAGGGCTATCGAATTCACCCCTCCACTTT
CDR3: CASSRTTGLSNSPLHF

J: TRBJ1-3
D: NA
V: TRBV4-3
size: NA
length: 17
DNA: TGCGCCAGCAGCCAAGAGGGGCCTCGATCTTTTGGAAACACCATATATTTT
CDR3: CASSQEGPRSFGNTIYF

J: TRBJ1-4
D: NA
V: TRBV28
size: NA
length: 13
DNA: TGTGCCAGCAGTCCATTTAACAGGGAAAAACTGTTTTTT
CDR3: CASSPFNREKLFF

J: TRBJ2-7
D: TRBD1
V: TRBV3-1/TRBV3-2
size: NA
length: 15
DNA: TGTGCCAGCAGCCCAGAGACAGGGGTGATGGACGAGCAGTACTTC
CDR3: CASSPETGVMDEQYF

J: TRBJ2-7
D: NA
V: TRBV3-1/TRBV3-2
size: once
length: 13
DNA: TGTGCCAGCAGCACAGGGTTTGCAGGCGAGCAGTACTTC
CDR3: CASSTGFAGEQYF

J: TRBJ1-2
D: NA
V: TRBV28
size: few
length: 14
DNA: TGTGCCAGCAGTTTAGGCGGCGAGGTCTATGGCTACACCTTC
CDR3: CASSLGGEVYGYTF

J: TRBJ1-2
D: NA
V: TRBV3-1/TRBV3-2
size: NA
length: 13
DNA: TGTGCCAGCAGCCAAGAAGCCACGAATGGCTACACCTTC
CDR3: CASSQEATNGYTF

J: TRBJ2-5
D: NA
V: TRBV15
size: NA
length: 16
DNA: TGTGCCACCAGCAGAGATGTGACGCGGGGACAAGAGACCCAGTACTTC
CDR3: CATSRDVTRGQETQYF

J: TRBJ2-3
D: TRBD2
V: TRBV3-1/TRBV3-2
size: NA
length: 17
DNA: TGTGCCAGCAGCCCCCTAGCGGGGGCCGTTTTCACAGATACGCAGTATTTT
CDR3: CASSPLAGAVFTDTQYF

J: TRBJ2-3
D: TRBD1
V: TRBV5-4
size: once
length: 16
DNA: TGTGCCAGCAGCTCCCCTCAGGGGGCTAGCACAGATACGCAGTATTTT
CDR3: CASSSPQGASTDTQYF

J: TRBJ1-2
D: TRBD1
V: TRBV7-6
size: NA
length: 15
DNA: TGTGCCAGCAGCTTGACAGGGCCCTCTAACTATGGCTACACCTTC
CDR3: CASSLTGPSNYGYTF